The entry below gives a single T cell receptor (beta chain) sequence along with its context. The antigen is not known. The data are from a study of siplizumab effects on memory and regulatory T cells. Study-wide results and caveats: Whether proliferating Tregs in siplizumab cultures suppress was not functionally confirmed. Siplizumab produced a significant drop in alloreactive sequences attributable to unstimulated CD4+ memory cells.

Repertoires were generated with immunoSEQ multiplex PCR, while TCRdb's copy carries only in-frame clones and drops some. This sample has tens of thousands of clones; around 96% occur once, and the top ten carry roughly 0.1%. V gave up 6 bases and J gave up 0 bases; unmatched junction bases: 14. Germline-derived CDR1 and CDR2 are MDHEN and SYDVKM. The CDR3 loop spans 17 amino acids. This chain joins TRBV28 and TRBJ2-7, with 7 bases identical to TRBD1. The sequenced material came from naive CD8+ T cells sorted from blood. The sequence was obtained from a human donor in good health. CDR3 amino acids: CASSPLLRGLASYEQYF. CDR3 bases: TGTGCCAGCAGCCCTCTCTTGAGGGGGCTGGCCTCCTACGAGCAGTACTTC.